The T cell receptor (beta chain) described here comes from a study of neurological immune-mediated disorders. Across the whole study: Of the approximately 34 patients with multiple sclerosis, about 30 had relapsing-remitting MS, whereas the remaining 3 had secondary progressive MS. Findings of the study overall: The multiple sclerosis repertoire cluster was not associated with any clinical or MRI feature. TCR clonal expansion peaked in HTLV-1-associated myelopathy patients and was lowest in multiple sclerosis patients.

From 15-18 subjects, over 180 million TCR-beta sequences were obtained in each sequencing run. TCRdb passed the 5' RACE reads through MiXCR, listing each CDR3 protein once. The sample records 87,000 or so distinct CDR3 sequences, around 3.4% being singletons. This clonotype was observed many times. Its matching antigen is unknown. This CDR3 has 14 residues. V gave up 11 bases and J gave up 2 bases; unmatched junction bases: 10. CDR1 SNHLY and CDR2 FYNNEI come from the germline V gene. The sequenced sample was PBMCs. This chain uses TRBV2 with TRBJ2-3; TRBD1 aligns across 7 bases. This receptor was taken from a woman younger than 35 with multiple sclerosis. For the CDR3, the DNA is TGTGCCTCGACGGCACAGGGGCCCACAGATACGCAGTATTTT. Residues: CASTAQGPTDTQYF.